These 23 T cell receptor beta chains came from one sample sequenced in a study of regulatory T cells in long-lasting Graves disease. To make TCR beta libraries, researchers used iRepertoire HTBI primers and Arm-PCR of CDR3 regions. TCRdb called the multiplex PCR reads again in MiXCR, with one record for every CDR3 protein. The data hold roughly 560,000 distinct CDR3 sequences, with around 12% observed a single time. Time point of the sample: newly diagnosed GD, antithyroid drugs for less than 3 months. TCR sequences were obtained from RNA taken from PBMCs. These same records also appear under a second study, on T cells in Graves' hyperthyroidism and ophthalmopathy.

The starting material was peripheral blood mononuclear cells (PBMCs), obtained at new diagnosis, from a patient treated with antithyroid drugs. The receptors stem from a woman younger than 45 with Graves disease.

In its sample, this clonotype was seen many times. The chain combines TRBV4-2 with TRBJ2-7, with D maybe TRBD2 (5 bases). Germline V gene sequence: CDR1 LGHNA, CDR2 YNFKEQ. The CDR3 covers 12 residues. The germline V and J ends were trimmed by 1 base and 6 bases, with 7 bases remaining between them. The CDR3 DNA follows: TGTGCCAGCAGCCAAGGGACTTCCGAGCAGTACTTC. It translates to CASSQGTSEQYF.

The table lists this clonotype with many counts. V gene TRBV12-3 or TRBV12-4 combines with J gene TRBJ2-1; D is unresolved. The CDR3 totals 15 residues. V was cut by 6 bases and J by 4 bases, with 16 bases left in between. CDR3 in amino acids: CASSPSHTKYNEQFF. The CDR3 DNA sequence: TGTGCCAGCAGCCCATCACATACCAAATACAATGAGCAGTTCTTC.

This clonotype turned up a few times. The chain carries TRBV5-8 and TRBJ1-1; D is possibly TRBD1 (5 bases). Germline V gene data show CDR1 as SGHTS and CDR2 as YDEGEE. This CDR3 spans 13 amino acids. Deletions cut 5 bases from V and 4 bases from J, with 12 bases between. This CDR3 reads CASRLGPITEAFF. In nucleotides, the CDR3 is TGTGCCAGCAGACTGGGACCGATCACTGAAGCTTTCTTT.

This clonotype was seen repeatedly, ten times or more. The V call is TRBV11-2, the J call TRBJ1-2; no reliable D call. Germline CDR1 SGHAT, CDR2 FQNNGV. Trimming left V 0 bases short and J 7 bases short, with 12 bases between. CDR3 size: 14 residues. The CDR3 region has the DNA TGTGCCAGCAGCTTAGAGCTAACCCGATCTGGCTACACCTTC. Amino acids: CASSLELTRSGYTF.

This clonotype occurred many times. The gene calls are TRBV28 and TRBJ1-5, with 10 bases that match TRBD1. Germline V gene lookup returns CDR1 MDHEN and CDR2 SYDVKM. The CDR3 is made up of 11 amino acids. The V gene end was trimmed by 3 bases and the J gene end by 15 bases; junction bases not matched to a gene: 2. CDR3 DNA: TGTGCCAGCAGTTTGGGACAGGGGTTGCATTTT. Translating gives CASSLGQGLHF.

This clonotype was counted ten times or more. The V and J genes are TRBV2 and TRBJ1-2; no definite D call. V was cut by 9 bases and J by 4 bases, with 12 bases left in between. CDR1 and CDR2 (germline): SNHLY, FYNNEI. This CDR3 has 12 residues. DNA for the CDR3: TGTGCCAGTGGCACTGGATTCTATGGCTACACCTTC. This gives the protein CASGTGFYGYTF. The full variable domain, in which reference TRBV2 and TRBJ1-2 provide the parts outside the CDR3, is EPEVTQTPSHQVTQMGQEVILRCVPISNHLYFYWYRQILGQKVEFLVSFYNNEISEKSEIFDDQFSVERPDGSNFTLKIRSTKLEDSAMYFCASGTGFYGYTFGSGTRLTVV.

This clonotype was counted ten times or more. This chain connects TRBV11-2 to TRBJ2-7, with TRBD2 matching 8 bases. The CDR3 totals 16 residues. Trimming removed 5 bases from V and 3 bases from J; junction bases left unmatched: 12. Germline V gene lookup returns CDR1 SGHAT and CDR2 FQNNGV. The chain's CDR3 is CASSQTSRGGGYEQYF. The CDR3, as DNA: TGTGCCAGCAGCCAGACTAGCCGGGGGGGCGGCTACGAGCAGTACTTC.

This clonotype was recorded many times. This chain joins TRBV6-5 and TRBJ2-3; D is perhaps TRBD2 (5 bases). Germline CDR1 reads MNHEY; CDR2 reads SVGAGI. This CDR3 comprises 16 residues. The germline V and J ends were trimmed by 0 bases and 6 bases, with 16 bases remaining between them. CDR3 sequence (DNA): TGTGCCAGCAGTTACTCGGAGGTCCACGGTGCGGATACGCAGTATTTT. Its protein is CASSYSEVHGADTQYF.

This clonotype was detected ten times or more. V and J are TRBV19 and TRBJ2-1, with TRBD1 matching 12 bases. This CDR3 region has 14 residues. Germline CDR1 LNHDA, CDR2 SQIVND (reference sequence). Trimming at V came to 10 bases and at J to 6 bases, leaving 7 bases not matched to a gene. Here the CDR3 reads CATASGQGANEQFF. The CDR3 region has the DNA TGTGCCACCGCCTCGGGACAGGGGGCCAATGAGCAGTTCTTC.

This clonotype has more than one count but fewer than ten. CDR3 amino acids: CASSVGPGQLREQYF. The CDR3 DNA sequence: TGTGCCAGCAGCGTAGGGCCTGGGCAGCTTAGGGAGCAGTACTTC. The chain links TRBV9 to TRBJ2-7; no definite D call. The ends were cut back, 0 bases at V and 7 bases at J, with 17 bases in the middle. CDR1 SGDLS and CDR2 YYNGEE come from the germline V gene. The length of the CDR3 is 15 residues.

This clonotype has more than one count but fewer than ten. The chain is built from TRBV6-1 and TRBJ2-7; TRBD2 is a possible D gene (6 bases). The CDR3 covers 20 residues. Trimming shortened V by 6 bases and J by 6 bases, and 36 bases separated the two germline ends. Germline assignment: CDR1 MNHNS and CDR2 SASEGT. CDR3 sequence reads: CASRSYTGTPVKSPFFEQYF. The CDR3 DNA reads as TGTGCCAGCAGGAGCTATACCGGGACTCCAGTCAAGTCTCCATTTTTCGAGCAGTACTTC.

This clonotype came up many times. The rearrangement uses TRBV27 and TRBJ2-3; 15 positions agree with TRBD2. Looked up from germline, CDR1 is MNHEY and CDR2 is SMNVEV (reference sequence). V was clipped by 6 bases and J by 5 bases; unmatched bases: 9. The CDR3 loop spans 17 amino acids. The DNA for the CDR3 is TGTGCCAGCAGCCCACGACGGACTAGCGGGAGGGGAGATACGCAGTATTTT. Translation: CASSPRRTSGRGDTQYF.

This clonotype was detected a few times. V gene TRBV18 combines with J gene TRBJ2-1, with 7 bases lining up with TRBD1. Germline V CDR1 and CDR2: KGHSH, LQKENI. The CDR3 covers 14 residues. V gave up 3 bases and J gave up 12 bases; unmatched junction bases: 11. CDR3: CASSPDRALSGQFF. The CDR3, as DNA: TGTGCCAGCTCACCTGACAGGGCCTTATCGGGGCAGTTCTTC.

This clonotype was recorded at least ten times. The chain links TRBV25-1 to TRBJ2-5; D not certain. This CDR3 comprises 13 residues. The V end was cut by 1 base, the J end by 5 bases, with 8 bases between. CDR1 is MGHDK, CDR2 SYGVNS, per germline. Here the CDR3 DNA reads TGTGCCAGCAGTGAATTGGGCGGTGAGACCCAGTACTTC. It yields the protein CASSELGGETQYF.

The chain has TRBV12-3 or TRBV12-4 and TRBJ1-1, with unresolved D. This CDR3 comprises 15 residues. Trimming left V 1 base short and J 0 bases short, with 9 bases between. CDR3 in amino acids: CASSLDAKMNTEAFF. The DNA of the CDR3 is TGTGCCAGCAGTTTAGATGCGAAGATGAACACTGAAGCTTTCTTT.

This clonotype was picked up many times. The CDR3 is CASSLRQGTDTQYF. In DNA form, the CDR3 reads TGTGCCAGCAGCTTAAGACAGGGCACAGATACGCAGTATTTT. The V and J genes are TRBV11-2 and TRBJ2-3; D may be TRBD1 (6 bases). The germline CDR1 and CDR2 sequences are SGHAT and FQNNGV. Trimming stripped 2 bases from V and 1 base from J, with 7 bases between. The CDR3 has 14 amino acids.

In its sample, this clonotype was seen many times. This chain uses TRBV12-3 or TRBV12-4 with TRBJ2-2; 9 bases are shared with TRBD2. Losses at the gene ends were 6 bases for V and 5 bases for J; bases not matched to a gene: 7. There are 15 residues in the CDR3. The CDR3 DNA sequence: TGTGCCAGCAGCTTTACTAGCGGGTCAACCGGGGAGCTGTTTTTT. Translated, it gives CASSFTSGSTGELFF.

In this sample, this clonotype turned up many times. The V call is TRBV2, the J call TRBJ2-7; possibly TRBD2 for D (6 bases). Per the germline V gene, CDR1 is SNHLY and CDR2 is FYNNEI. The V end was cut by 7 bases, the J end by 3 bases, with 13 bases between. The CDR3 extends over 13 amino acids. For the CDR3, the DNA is TGTGCCAGCACCGAGGGACTTGGCTACGAGCAGTACTTC. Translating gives CASTEGLGYEQYF.

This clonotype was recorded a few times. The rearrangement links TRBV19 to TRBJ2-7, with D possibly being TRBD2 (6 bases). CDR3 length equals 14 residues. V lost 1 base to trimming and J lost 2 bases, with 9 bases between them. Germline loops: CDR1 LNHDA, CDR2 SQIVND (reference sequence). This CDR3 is CASSIAGRPYEQYF. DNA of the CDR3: TGTGCCAGTAGTATAGCGGGGAGGCCCTACGAGCAGTACTTC.

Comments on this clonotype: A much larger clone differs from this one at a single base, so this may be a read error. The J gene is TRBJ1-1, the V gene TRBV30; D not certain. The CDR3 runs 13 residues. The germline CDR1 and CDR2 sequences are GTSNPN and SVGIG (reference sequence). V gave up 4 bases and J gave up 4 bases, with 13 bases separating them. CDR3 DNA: TGTGCCTGGAAGGCCCAAGGACGCACTGAAGCTTTCTTT. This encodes CAWKAQGRTEAFF.

CDR3 loop: CAISRRESYNEQFF. The CDR3 DNA is TGTGCCATCAGTCGGAGGGAATCCTACAATGAGCAGTTCTTC. This chain connects TRBV10-3 to TRBJ2-1; tentatively, D is TRBD2 (6 bases). The CDR3 covers 14 residues. V shed 5 bases and J shed 1 base, with 9 bases lying between them. CDR1 and CDR2 from the germline V gene are ENHRY and SYGVKD.

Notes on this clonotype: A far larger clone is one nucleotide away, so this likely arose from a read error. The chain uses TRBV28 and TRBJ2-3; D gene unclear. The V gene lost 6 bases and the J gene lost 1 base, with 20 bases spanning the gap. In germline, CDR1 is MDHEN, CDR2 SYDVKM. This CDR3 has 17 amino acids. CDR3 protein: CASSFPELQRRTDTQYF. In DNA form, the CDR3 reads TGTGCCAGCAGCTTCCCCGAACTCCAGCGCCGCACAGATACGCAGTATTTT.

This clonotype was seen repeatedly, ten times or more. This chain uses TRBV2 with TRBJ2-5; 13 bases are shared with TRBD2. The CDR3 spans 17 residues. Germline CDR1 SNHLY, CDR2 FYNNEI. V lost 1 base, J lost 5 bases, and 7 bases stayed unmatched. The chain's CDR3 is CASSEGTSGRGGETQYF. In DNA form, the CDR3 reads TGTGCCAGCAGTGAAGGGACTAGCGGGAGAGGTGGGGAGACCCAGTACTTC.